The next 29 T cell receptor beta chains were all read from a single sample in a study of CD8+ T cells in alopecia areata. Noted treatment: oral pan-JAK inhibitor, 5-10 mg twice daily. Sequencing templates came from extracted RNA that was reverse transcribed into cDNA. The repertoire was sequenced with immunoSEQ multiplex PCR; TCRdb's copy has only in-frame clones and lacks some. The repertoire holds about 120,000 clones, with under 60% as singletons. The starting material was CD8+ T cells sorted from blood, obtained at week 24, from a patient treated with tofacitinib. These receptors were taken from a human donor with alopecia areata.

This chain links TRBV4-1 with TRBJ1-2; possible D gene TRBD1, 5 bases. There are 17 residues in the CDR3. CDR1 and CDR2 (germline): MGHRA, YSYEKL. V lost 1 base and J 2 bases, leaving 17 bases between the germline ends. The CDR3 sequence: CASSQVPHKGVNYGYTF. The CDR3 nucleotides are TGCGCCAGCAGCCAAGTCCCACATAAAGGGGTGAACTATGGCTACACCTTC.

This clone was detected a few times. The chain joins TRBV27 to TRBJ1-5, with D perhaps TRBD1 (5 bases). The CDR3 has 14 residues. V was clipped by 3 bases and J by 2 bases, with 8 bases between them. From germline, CDR1 is MNHEY and CDR2 SMNVEV (reference sequence). The CDR3 bases are TGTGCCAGCAGTTTGGGGCCGGGCAATCAGCCCCAGCATTTT. Amino acid sequence: CASSLGPGNQPQHF.

The chain carries TRBV7-2 and TRBJ2-3; 8 bases map to TRBD2. Trimming cost V 1 base and J 5 bases; bases outside gene matches: 2. CDR1 SGHTA and CDR2 FQGNSA come from the germline V gene. The CDR3 spans 14 residues. The CDR3 here is CASSLGAGVDTQYF. DNA for the CDR3: TGTGCCAGCAGCTTAGGAGCGGGGGTAGATACGCAGTATTTT. Together with reference TRBV7-2 and TRBJ2-3, the CDR3 gives the full variable domain: GAGVSQSPSNKVTEKGKDVELRCDPISGHTALYWYRQSLGQGLEFLIYFQGNSAPDKSGLPSDRFSAERTGGSVSTLTIQRTQQEDSAVYLCASSLGAGVDTQYFGPGTRLTVL.

This clone was seen a handful of times. The V gene is TRBV7-9, the J gene TRBJ1-1; maybe TRBD1 (5 bases). The CDR3 consists of 14 residues. Germline V gene sequence: CDR1 SEHNR, CDR2 FQNEAQ (reference sequence). V was trimmed by 2 bases and J by 8 bases, leaving 15 bases between them. For the CDR3, the DNA is TGTGCCAGCAGCTTAATTCTCGGGGGGACCGAAGCTTTCTTT. It yields the protein CASSLILGGTEAFF.

V and J are TRBV7-6 and TRBJ1-2; tentatively, D is TRBD1 (5 bases). The CDR3 sequence is 14 residues long. Germline V gives CDR1 SGHVS, CDR2 FNYEAQ. Trimming took off 1 base at V and 0 bases at J, with 6 bases between the two ends. The CDR3 sequence: CASSLGGANYGYTF. DNA for the CDR3: TGTGCCAGCAGCTTAGGAGGGGCTAACTATGGCTACACCTTC. Variable domain in full (rest from reference TRBV7-6 and TRBJ1-2): GAGVSQSPRYKVTKRGQDVALRCDPISGHVSLYWYRQALGQGPEFLTYFNYEAQQDKSGLPNDRFSAERPEGSISTLTIQRTEQRDSAMYRCASSLGGANYGYTFGSGTRLTVV.

This chain connects TRBV7-2 to TRBJ2-1, with 8 bases that match TRBD2. The germline V gene has CDR1 SGHTA and CDR2 FQGNSA. Germline trimming cut 4 bases from V and 10 bases from J; bases unmatched to any gene: 15. The CDR3 spans 16 residues. The CDR3 DNA reads as TGTGCCAGCAGCTATGCAGCGGGGGAGGTCTCCTGGGAGCAGTTCTTC. Translated: CASSYAAGEVSWEQFF.

The chain carries TRBV4-2 and TRBJ2-7, with D uncertain. This CDR3 contains 13 residues. Germline V gives CDR1 LGHNA, CDR2 YNFKEQ. V was cut by 4 bases and J by 0 bases, with 7 bases left in between. In DNA, the CDR3 is TGTGCCAGCAGCCCTACGAACTCCTACGAGCAGTACTTC. This sequence encodes CASSPTNSYEQYF.

This chain connects TRBV4-3 to TRBJ2-1; 8 bases line up with TRBD2. The V gene's germline CDR1 is LGHNA and CDR2 YSLEER. With 0 bases clipped from V and 8 bases from J, the junction kept 9 bases outside the gene matches. This CDR3 is 16 amino acids long. CDR3 in DNA: TGCGCCAGCAGCCAAGATCGGAGCGGGGGCCTGGATGAGCAGTTCTTC. Protein: CASSQDRSGGLDEQFF.

The rearrangement uses TRBV10-2 and TRBJ2-5, with TRBD1 matching 10 bases. Trimming removed 6 bases from V and 4 bases from J; junction bases left unmatched: 5. Germline V CDR1 and CDR2: WSHSY, SAAADI. The CDR3 is 14 residues long. The CDR3 coding sequence is TGCGCCAGCAGACCGGGACAGGGGCGAGAGACCCAGTACTTC. It encodes CASRPGQGRETQYF.

The CDR3 nucleotides read TGCGCCAGCAGCTCTTTGGACAGGGGGTTTGAGCAGTTCTTC. The encoded protein is CASSSLDRGFEQFF. The V and J genes are TRBV5-1 and TRBJ2-1, with 10 positions matching TRBD1. Germline trimming cut 3 bases from V and 9 bases from J; bases unmatched to any gene: 6. From germline, CDR1 is SGHRS and CDR2 YFSETQ. This CDR3 has 14 residues. Supplemented by reference TRBV5-1 and TRBJ2-1, the full variable domain reads KAGVTQTPRYLIKTRGQQVTLSCSPISGHRSVSWYQQTPGQGLQFLFEYFSETQRNKGNFPGRFSGRQFSNSRSEMNVSTLELGDSALYLCASSSLDRGFEQFFGPGTRLTVL.

The chain employs TRBV19 and TRBJ1-5, with 10 bases that match TRBD1. The CDR3 covers 16 residues. V dropped 6 bases and J dropped 2; count of bases not matched to a gene: 7. Germline values: CDR1 LNHDA, CDR2 SQIVND (reference sequence). The CDR3 protein is CASSNSGTGGNQPQHF. CDR3 nucleotide sequence: TGTGCCAGTAGCAACTCCGGGACAGGGGGCAATCAGCCCCAGCATTTT.

This clone was seen a single time. The chain links TRBV27 to TRBJ1-5; D is unclear. V lost 4 bases and J 0 bases, leaving 4 bases between the germline ends. Germline V gene data show CDR1 as MNHEY and CDR2 as SMNVEV (reference sequence). The CDR3 sequence is 13 residues long. The CDR3 region is CASSWNSNQPQHF. The CDR3, as DNA: TGTGCCAGCAGTTGGAATAGCAATCAGCCCCAGCATTTT.

The chain recombines TRBV7-9 with TRBJ1-4, with TRBD1 matching 9 bases. The CDR3 extends over 15 amino acids. The J segment lost 0 bases and the V segment lost 6 bases, leaving 2 bases of the junction unmatched. CDR1 and CDR2 from the germline V gene are SEHNR and FQNEAQ (reference sequence). CDR3: CASRRTGATNEKLFF. The CDR3, as DNA: TGTGCCAGCAGGCGGACAGGGGCAACTAATGAAAAACTGTTTTTT. The full variable domain, completed using reference TRBV7-9 and TRBJ1-4, is DTGVSQNPRHKITKRGQNVTFRCDPISEHNRLYWYRQTLGQGPEFLTYFQNEAQLEKSRLLSDRFSAERPKGSFSTLEIQRTEQGDSAMYLCASRRTGATNEKLFFGSGTQLSVL.

V usage is TRBV4-3 and J usage is TRBJ2-1, with D possibly called TRBD1 or TRBD2 (5 bases each). The germline gives CDR1 LGHNA, CDR2 YSLEER. V lost 1 base to trimming and J lost 10 bases, with 17 bases between them. The CDR3 consists of 15 residues. The CDR3 bases are TGCGCCAGCAGCCAAGGGGACCGGGACCAAGAAGAGCAGTTCTTC. This sequence encodes CASSQGDRDQEEQFF.

The chain recombines TRBV11-2 with TRBJ2-7; D remains ambiguous. CDR1 is SGHAT and CDR2 is FQNNGV in the germline V gene. The length of the CDR3 is 12 residues. Trimming removed 3 bases from V and 2 bases from J, with 5 bases in between. In DNA form, the CDR3 reads TGTGCCAGCAGCTTTCCTACCTACGAGCAGTACTTC. Its protein is CASSFPTYEQYF.

The gene calls are TRBV6-1 and TRBJ2-1; 8 bases map to TRBD2. The CDR3 is 15 residues long. Germline values: CDR1 MNHNS, CDR2 SASEGT. V lost 6 bases, J lost 2 bases, and 6 bases stayed unmatched. In DNA form, the CDR3 reads TGTGCCAGCAGCGTCCTCGGGGGGGCCTACAATGAGCAGTTCTTC. Its translation is CASSVLGGAYNEQFF.

This clone was detected many times. This chain's CDR3 is CASSIVPGQGAETQYF. The CDR3 bases are TGTGCCAGTAGTATAGTTCCCGGACAGGGGGCAGAGACCCAGTACTTC. The J gene is TRBJ2-5, the V gene TRBV19; 11 bases match TRBD1. V lost 1 base to trimming and J lost 4 bases; unmatched junction nucleotides: 5. CDR1 LNHDA and CDR2 SQIVND come from the germline V gene (reference sequence). The CDR3 sequence is 16 residues long.

This clone was counted only a few times. The chain couples TRBV19 to TRBJ2-7, with D perhaps matching TRBD1 or TRBD2 (5 bases each). The V end was cut by 6 bases, the J end by 1 base, with 13 bases between. Germline CDR1 reads LNHDA; CDR2 reads SQIVND (reference sequence). The CDR3 runs to 14 residues. The CDR3 loop is CASRPDWGSYEQYF. Here the CDR3 DNA reads TGTGCCAGTAGGCCGGATTGGGGGTCCTACGAGCAGTACTTC.

V and J are TRBV5-4 and TRBJ2-2, with a possible D match to TRBD2 (7 bases). V lost 3 bases, J lost 4 bases, and 13 bases lay in between. Germline V lookup: CDR1 SGHNT, CDR2 YYREEE (reference sequence). The CDR3 totals 15 residues. CDR3 sequence: CASSSEGGSTGELFF. The CDR3 DNA sequence: TGTGCCAGCAGCTCTGAGGGGGGGTCCACCGGGGAGCTGTTTTTT.

This chain links TRBV2 with TRBJ2-7; no clear D gene. Per germline, CDR1 SNHLY and CDR2 FYNNEI. This CDR3 contains 14 residues. Trimming took off 7 bases at V and 5 bases at J, with 18 bases between the two ends. The CDR3 loop is CASTNRATVHEQYF. Written as DNA, the CDR3 is TGTGCCAGCACCAATCGGGCTACAGTCCACGAGCAGTACTTC. Using reference TRBV2 and TRBJ2-7 for the parts outside the CDR3, the full variable domain is EPEVTQTPSHQVTQMGQEVILRCVPISNHLYFYWYRQILGQKVEFLVSFYNNEISEKSEIFDDQFSVERPDGSNFTLKIRSTKLEDSAMYFCASTNRATVHEQYFGPGTRLTVT.

The chain is built from TRBV4-3 and TRBJ2-3; 9 nucleotides match TRBD2. CDR3 length: 15 amino acids. V lost 2 bases, J lost 4 bases, and 4 bases stayed unmatched. Germline CDR1 and CDR2: LGHNA and YSLEER. The CDR3 here is CASSQIAGVADTQYF. The CDR3 bases are TGCGCCAGCAGCCAAATAGCGGGGGTAGCAGATACGCAGTATTTT.

This rearrangement joins TRBV27 to TRBJ1-2; 7 nucleotides match TRBD1. Germline V gives CDR1 MNHEY, CDR2 SMNVEV (reference sequence). J gave up 6 bases and V 6 bases, and 7 bases lay outside the gene matches. CDR3 length: 13 residues. The CDR3 DNA sequence: TGTGCCAGCAGCCCCGGGACAGTAAATGGCTACACCTTC. This sequence encodes CASSPGTVNGYTF.

The J gene is TRBJ2-7, the V gene TRBV2; either TRBD1 or TRBD2 may supply D (6 bases each). The V and J ends lost 3 bases and 6 bases respectively, with 12 bases between them. The V gene's germline CDR1 is SNHLY and CDR2 FYNNEI. There are 13 residues in the CDR3. CDR3 sequence reads: CASSDGGQVEQYF. The CDR3 DNA is TGTGCCAGCAGTGATGGGGGGCAAGTCGAGCAGTACTTC.

The V gene is TRBV7-9, the J gene TRBJ2-7; 8 bases fit TRBD1. The germline V gene encodes CDR1 SEHNR and CDR2 FQNEAQ (reference sequence). V was pared by 5 bases and J by 0 bases, with 6 bases of the junction left unmatched. This CDR3 has 15 residues. CDR3 in amino acids: CASSQWDRSSYEQYF. In nucleotides, the CDR3 is TGTGCCAGCAGCCAGTGGGACAGGAGCTCCTACGAGCAGTACTTC.

This clone was counted between two and nine times. The chain links TRBV18 to TRBJ1-3, with 9 nucleotides matching TRBD1. The ends lost 4 bases at V and 1 base at J; junction bases unmatched: 20. CDR1 is KGHSH and CDR2 is LQKENI in the germline V gene. This CDR3 is 21 amino acids long. CDR3 nucleotide sequence: TGTGCCAGCTCACGAAACCCCGGACAGGGGTCTATATGGGAATCTGGAAACACCATATATTTT. Translated, it gives CASSRNPGQGSIWESGNTIYF.

This chain uses TRBV29-1 with TRBJ2-7; D is perhaps TRBD1 (5 bases). Germline V gene data show CDR1 as SQVTM and CDR2 as ANQGSEA. This CDR3 region has 12 residues. Trimming left V 4 bases short and J 3 bases short, with 10 bases between. The CDR3 bases are TGCAGCGTTGGACGACAGAACTACGAGCAGTACTTC. It is translated as CSVGRQNYEQYF.

The chain combines TRBV5-6 with TRBJ1-2, with D hard to call. Germline V gene sequence: CDR1 SGHDT, CDR2 YYEEEE. V was shortened by 1 base and J by 4 bases, with 8 bases between the two germline ends. CDR3 size: 13 residues. In nucleotides, the CDR3 is TGTGCCAGCAGCTTGACGTCCGGCTATGGCTACACCTTC. This sequence encodes CASSLTSGYGYTF.

This CDR3 is CASSVGVKFSRTDTQYF. Here the CDR3 DNA reads TGCGCCAGCAGCGTTGGGGTGAAGTTCTCGAGGACAGATACGCAGTATTTT. The V call is TRBV4-1, the J call TRBJ2-3; D gene ambiguous. The CDR3 runs 17 residues. Germline CDR1 reads MGHRA; CDR2 reads YSYEKL. V lost 5 bases to trimming and J lost 3 bases, with 21 bases between them.

CDR3 sequence reads: CAWSILRGGTREANYGYTF. CDR3 nucleotide sequence: TGTGCCTGGAGTATACTGCGGGGAGGGACCCGAGAGGCTAACTATGGCTACACCTTC. The rearrangement links TRBV30 to TRBJ1-2; possibly TRBD1 for D (5 bases). Trimming pared 2 bases from V and 0 bases from J, leaving 25 bases between. The length of the CDR3 is 19 residues. Germline V lookup: CDR1 GTSNPN, CDR2 SVGIG (reference sequence).